These 19 T cell receptor beta chains were sequenced from one sample in a study of graft-versus-host responses after intestinal transplantation. The table came from immunoSEQ multiplex PCR; TCRdb's copy has only in-frame clones and leaves some out. The sample contains fewer than 10,000 clones, around 80% of which appear only once. Lymphocytes from graft epithelium and lamina propria were isolated. Sample: ileum tissue, taken roughly 230 days after intestinal transplant. The receptors stem from a human patient who received an intestinal transplant, so some T cells may come from the graft donor.

The rearrangement links TRBV11-3 to TRBJ2-7; 7 bases map to TRBD1. Per the germline V gene, CDR1 is SGHNT and CDR2 is YENEEA. The trim removed 3 bases at V and 3 bases at J, leaving 5 bases unmatched. This CDR3 has 14 amino acids. The CDR3 spells CASSFRGSNYEQYF. For the CDR3, the DNA is TGTGCCAGCAGCTTCAGGGGGAGTAACTACGAGCAGTACTTC. The whole variable domain, filled in from reference TRBV11-3 and TRBJ2-7, reads EAGVVQSPRYKIIEKKQPVAFWCNPISGHNTLYWYLQNLGQGPELLIRYENEEAVDDSQLPKDRFSAERLKGVDSTLKIQPAELGDSAVYLCASSFRGSNYEQYFGPGTRLTVT.

V usage is TRBV5-1 and J usage is TRBJ2-7, with D perhaps matching TRBD1 (5 bases). Trimming shortened V by 4 bases and J by 6 bases, and 20 bases separated the two germline ends. The CDR3 runs 15 residues. Germline V gene sequence: CDR1 SGHRS, CDR2 YFSETQ. CDR3 bases: TGCGCCAGCAGCCCCGATCGCAGGGATTTAGGCGAGCAGTACTTC. This codes for CASSPDRRDLGEQYF. The variable domain in full, with the rest retrieved from reference TRBV5-1 and TRBJ2-7, is KAGVTQTPRYLIKTRGQQVTLSCSPISGHRSVSWYQQTPGQGLQFLFEYFSETQRNKGNFPGRFSGRQFSNSRSEMNVSTLELGDSALYLCASSPDRRDLGEQYFGPGTRLTVT.

The rearrangement links TRBV6-5 to TRBJ2-1; D remains ambiguous. The germline V and J ends were trimmed by 3 bases and 9 bases, with 15 bases remaining between them. Germline V lookup: CDR1 MNHEY, CDR2 SVGAGI. The CDR3 contains 14 residues. The CDR3 is CASSYRGRIGEQFF. In DNA form, the CDR3 reads TGTGCCAGCAGTTATCGCGGCAGAATTGGTGAGCAGTTCTTC.

This clone was seen once. The junction and the germline gene differ at one end; a read error may be behind it. Other DNA sequences in the sample encode the same CDR3. This chain uses TRBV13 with TRBJ1-1; 8 nucleotides match TRBD1. The CDR3 consists of 15 residues. Per germline, CDR1 PRHDT and CDR2 FYEKMQ (reference sequence). The chain's CDR3 is CASSLHQGAITEAFF. For the CDR3, the DNA is TGTGCCAGCAGCTTACATCAGGGGGCTATAACTGAGGCTTTCTTT.

Here the CDR3 reads CASSAGLAGEETQYF. In DNA, the CDR3 is TGCGCCAGCAGCGCGGGACTAGCGGGGGAAGAGACCCAGTACTTC. The chain is built from TRBV5-1 and TRBJ2-5; TRBD2 aligns across 14 bases. Germline assignment: CDR1 SGHRS and CDR2 YFSETQ. CDR3 length: 15 amino acids. The ends lost 4 bases at V and 3 bases at J; junction bases unmatched: 2.

This clone was observed a handful of times. The CDR3 sequence is CASAPDRGGYEQYF. The CDR3 DNA is TGTGCTAGTGCCCCGGACAGGGGCGGCTACGAGCAGTACTTC. The chain has TRBV12-5 and TRBJ2-7, with 9 positions matching TRBD1. Per the germline V gene, CDR1 is LGHNT and CDR2 is FRNRAP. V shed 7 bases and J 3 bases; nucleotides not matched to a gene: 7. CDR3 length: 14 residues.

The chain combines TRBV19 with TRBJ2-5; weak D call: TRBD2 (5 bases). V lost 6 bases and J 4 bases, leaving 12 bases between the germline ends. The CDR3 extends over 13 amino acids. CDR1 LNHDA and CDR2 SQIVND come from the germline V gene (reference sequence). The CDR3 bases are TGTGCCAGTAGCCCCTCCGCGGGAGAGACCCAGTACTTC. It yields the protein CASSPSAGETQYF.

The CDR3 loop is CASSLRQLKYF. The CDR3 nucleotides read TGTGCCAGCAGCCTGAGACAGTTGAAGTACTTC. This rearrangement joins TRBV5-8 to TRBJ2-5, with D possibly TRBD1 on 5 matching bases. This CDR3 contains 11 residues. The V gene lost 4 bases and the J gene lost 12 bases, with 13 bases spanning the gap. Germline V lookup: CDR1 SGHTS, CDR2 YDEGEE. Drawing the rest from reference TRBV5-8 and TRBJ2-5, the complete variable domain is EAGVTQSPTHLIKTRGQQATLRCSPISGHTSVYWYQQALGLGLQFLLWYDEGEERNRGNFPPRFSGRQFPNYSSELNVNALELEDSALYLCASSLRQLKYFGPGTRLLVL.

The rearrangement uses TRBV18 and TRBJ1-1, with 7 positions matching TRBD1. The CDR3 has 14 amino acids. CDR1 KGHSH and CDR2 LQKENI come from the germline V gene. J was trimmed by 7 bases and V by 2 bases; bases with no gene match: 7. The CDR3 sequence: CASSPRAGGNEAFF. CDR3 in DNA: TGTGCCAGCTCACCAAGGGCAGGGGGTAATGAAGCTTTCTTT. Full variable domain (rest looked up from reference TRBV18 and TRBJ1-1): NAGVMQNPRHLVRRRGQEARLRCSPMKGHSHVYWYRQLPEEGLKFMVYLQKENIIDESGMPKERFSAEFPKEGPSILRIQQVVRGDSAAYFCASSPRAGGNEAFFGQGTRLTVV.

V is TRBV25-1 and J is TRBJ2-3; 12 bases line up with TRBD2. Germline V lookup: CDR1 MGHDK, CDR2 SYGVNS. This CDR3 contains 18 residues. After removal of 1 base from V and 5 bases from J, the junction contained 10 bases not matched to a gene. CDR3 residues: CASSESWASGGAIDTQYF. The DNA for the CDR3 is TGTGCCAGCAGTGAATCATGGGCTAGCGGGGGGGCAATAGATACGCAGTATTTT.

J is TRBJ2-7 and V is TRBV5-4; D remains ambiguous. The length of the CDR3 is 13 residues. V was shortened by 4 bases and J by 3 bases, with 11 bases between the two germline ends. Germline V gene sequence: CDR1 SGHNT, CDR2 YYREEE (reference sequence). The CDR3 DNA follows: TGTGCCAGCAGCCAAGATGGCAGCTACGAGCAGTACTTC. This encodes CASSQDGSYEQYF.

This clone has a handful of counts. This chain links TRBV30 with TRBJ1-4, with 9 bases identical to TRBD1. V lost 6 bases, J lost 3 bases, and 14 bases stayed unmatched. CDR1 GTSNPN and CDR2 SVGIG come from the germline V gene (reference sequence). This CDR3 region has 17 residues. The CDR3 sequence: CACPDPGQGTANEKLFF. The DNA of the CDR3 is TGTGCCTGCCCAGATCCGGGACAGGGAACGGCTAATGAAAAACTGTTTTTT.

The V call is TRBV4-3, the J call TRBJ2-1, with 9 positions matching TRBD1. The CDR3 contains 16 residues. CDR1 LGHNA and CDR2 YSLEER come from the germline V gene. V shed 3 bases and J 5 bases; nucleotides not matched to a gene: 8. CDR3 coding DNA: TGCGCCAGCAGCCACAACCGGGACAGGGTCGACAATGAGCAGTTCTTC. Protein product: CASSHNRDRVDNEQFF.

The J gene is TRBJ2-1, the V gene TRBV9; 8 positions agree with TRBD2. CDR3 length: 16 residues. Per germline, CDR1 SGDLS and CDR2 YYNGEE. J gave up 4 bases and V 0 bases, and 6 bases lay outside the gene matches. The CDR3 region is CASSVEGGLDYNEQFF. CDR3 sequence (DNA): TGTGCCAGCAGCGTAGAGGGGGGACTAGATTACAATGAGCAGTTCTTC.

This clone is categorized as medium-sized (0.01 to 0.1%). The chain uses TRBV4-1 and TRBJ1-2, with D maybe TRBD1 (5 bases). The CDR3 is 18 residues long. Per the germline V gene, CDR1 is MGHRA and CDR2 is YSYEKL. V lost 0 bases, J lost 7 bases, and 24 bases lay in between. The CDR3 region has the DNA TGCGCCAGCAGCCAAGATGGGAGTGGCTGGCGGACCGGGGGTGGCTACACCTTC. It specifies CASSQDGSGWRTGGGYTF.

V usage is TRBV27 and J usage is TRBJ2-6; D is unresolved. Trimming took off 5 bases at V and 0 bases at J, with 14 bases between the two ends. CDR3 size: 17 residues. CDR1 MNHEY and CDR2 SMNVEV come from the germline V gene (reference sequence). CDR3 coding DNA: TGTGCCAGCAGTCACTTACTTACAGTCTCTGGGGCCAACGTCCTGACTTTC. It codes for CASSHLLTVSGANVLTF.

This chain links TRBV10-1 with TRBJ2-4, with 15 bases fitting TRBD2. Germline assignment: CDR1 WNHNN and CDR2 SYGVQD (reference sequence). Germline trimming cut 9 bases from V and 2 bases from J; bases unmatched to any gene: 11. This CDR3 has 18 residues. DNA for the CDR3: TGCGCCAGTGCGGCCGGGACTAGCGGGGGGTCGTCCAAAAACATTCAGTACTTC. Translating gives CASAAGTSGGSSKNIQYF.

This rearrangement joins TRBV7-2 to TRBJ2-3; D is possibly TRBD2 (7 bases). The V gene lost 3 bases and the J gene lost 2 bases, with 15 bases spanning the gap. Per the germline V gene, CDR1 is SGHTA and CDR2 is FQGNSA. There are 16 residues in the CDR3. CDR3 nucleotide sequence: TGTGCCAGCAGCTTGCGGCGGGGGCAGATCACAGATACGCAGTATTTT. Its translation: CASSLRRGQITDTQYF. Filled out from reference TRBV7-2 and TRBJ2-3, the complete variable domain reads GAGVSQSPSNKVTEKGKDVELRCDPISGHTALYWYRQSLGQGLEFLIYFQGNSAPDKSGLPSDRFSAERTGGSVSTLTIQRTQQEDSAVYLCASSLRRGQITDTQYFGPGTRLTVL.

The genes are TRBV9 and TRBJ2-7; TRBD2 aligns across 8 bases. CDR3 size: 16 residues. Germline V gene data show CDR1 as SGDLS and CDR2 as YYNGEE. Losses at the gene ends were 0 bases for V and 0 bases for J; bases not matched to a gene: 5. The CDR3 coding sequence is TGTGCCAGCAGCGTAGGAGGTAGCGGGGCCTCCTACGAGCAGTACTTC. Its translation: CASSVGGSGASYEQYF.